This T cell receptor (beta chain) stems from a study of shared clonotypes between healthy human individuals. Genomic DNA per cell subset filled all wells of several immunoSEQ plates. TCRdb keeps only in-frame clones here, not all; method: immunoSEQ multiplex PCR. The sample contains 1.4 million to 1.5 million clones, roughly 97% of which appear only once. The CDR3 has 15 residues. The V gene end was trimmed by 2 bases and the J gene end by 1 base; junction bases not matched to a gene: 3. Per the germline V gene, CDR1 is SGHRS and CDR2 is YFSETQ. The chain joins TRBV5-1 to TRBJ2-1, with 7 bases identical to TRBD1. Sequenced input: naive CD4+ T cells sorted from blood. Subset meaning: CD45RA+ positively selected. The sequence was obtained from a man aged 30 to 45 in good health. This CDR3 reads CASSFQGESYNEQFF. The CDR3 region has the DNA TGCGCCAGCAGCTTCCAGGGGGAGTCCTACAATGAGCAGTTCTTC.